This record concerns one TCR beta chain sequence. The antigen remains undetermined. Per the germline V gene, CDR1 is LNHNV and CDR2 is YYDKDF (reference sequence). The V end was cut by 0 bases, the J end by 5 bases, with 7 bases between. The CDR3 consists of 14 residues. Treatment meaning: oral pan-JAK inhibitor, 5-10 mg twice daily. This specimen comes from a study of CD8+ T cells in alopecia areata. RNA, once extracted, was reverse transcribed into cDNA for use as the sequencing template. Only in-frame clones appear in the TCRdb table, and some are missing; sequencing was by immunoSEQ multiplex PCR. The table has about 200,000 clones, around two fifths seen once. Points from the study as a whole: Scalp data also include sequences from resident alphabeta T cells of normal skin. Relative to normal scalp, lesional scalp, especially alopecia totalis/universalis, showed higher clonality.

This clonotype originated in a human donor with alopecia areata. V gene TRBV15 combines with J gene TRBJ2-2; D ambiguous. This specimen consisted of CD4+ T cells sorted from blood, obtained at approximately week 34, from a patient treated with tofacitinib. DNA for the CDR3: TGTGCCACCAGCAGAGATAGGCAGACCGGGGAGCTGTTTTTT. This sequence encodes CATSRDRQTGELFF.